The TCR beta chain under discussion was sequenced for a study of blood T cell repertoires in COVID-19. Clones were read by immunoSEQ multiplex PCR, and TCRdb kept only the in-frame ones, dropping some. This table holds fewer than 200,000 clones, about 83% found once. After removal of 4 bases from V and 5 bases from J, the junction contained 6 bases not matched to a gene. Germline loops: CDR1 SGHNT, CDR2 YYREEE (reference sequence). The CDR3 is made up of 15 amino acids. This clonotype originated in a man between 60 and 75 years old with acute or convalescent COVID-19. The rearrangement joins TRBV5-4 to TRBJ2-2; 9 bases align to TRBD2. The specimen sequenced was peripheral blood. The CDR3 is CASSITGLATGELFF. CDR3 DNA sequence: TGTGCCAGCAGCATTACGGGACTAGCAACCGGGGAGCTGTTTTTT. Looking up the rest from reference TRBV5-4 and TRBJ2-2 gives the full variable domain: ETGVTQSPTHLIKTRGQQVTLRCSSQSGHNTVSWYQQALGQGPQFIFQYYREEENGRGNFPPRFSGLQFPNYSSELNVNALELDDSALYLCASSITGLATGELFFGEGSRLTVL.